A selection of T cell receptor beta chains follows, all from one sample in a study of blood T cell repertoires in COVID-19. The data were produced by immunoSEQ multiplex PCR, yet TCRdb's version contains in-frame clones alone and is incomplete. The table has roughly 150,000 clones, approximately 88% seen once. The sequencing sample was made of PBMCs or T cells enriched from blood (not recorded which). These receptors originate from a man aged 65-85 years who had been exposed to COVID-19. Each CDR3 is given with its conserved first and last residue. Fields, in order: clone size, D gene, J gene, V gene, CDR3 protein, CDR3 DNA. The D gene is left open where the match is weak. Size values are once, few and many counts, or a class for expanded clones, and some rows have none.

-	-	TRBJ1-2	TRBV30	CAWSPSIRGWGYGYTF	TGTGCCTGGAGTCCCTCGATTAGGGGTTGGGGCTATGGCTACACCTTC
once	-	TRBJ1-1	TRBV29-1	CSVATALNTEAFF	TGCAGCGTAGCGACGGCCCTGAACACTGAAGCTTTCTTT
-	TRBD2	TRBJ2-1	TRBV7-2	CASSPTGSGRGNEQFF	TGTGCCAGCAGCCCCACCGGTAGCGGGAGAGGCAATGAGCAGTTCTTC
-	-	TRBJ1-5	TRBV18	CASSPVGAANSNQPQHF	TGTGCCAGCTCACCAGTAGGGGCAGCTAATAGCAATCAGCCCCAGCATTTT
-	-	TRBJ1-4	TRBV7-2	CASSLASFNEKLFF	TGTGCCAGCAGCTTAGCTAGTTTTAATGAAAAACTGTTTTTT
once	-	TRBJ1-2	TRBV20-1	CSLRGKGYTF	TGCAGTCTAAGGGGGAAAGGCTACACCTTC
-	TRBD1	TRBJ2-3	TRBV14	CASSQVRGQTDTQYF	TGTGCCAGCAGCCAAGTAAGGGGGCAGACAGATACGCAGTATTTT
-	-	TRBJ2-1	TRBV21-1	CASTPSQGWEQFF	TGTGCCAGCACCCCCTCCCAGGGGTGGGAGCAGTTCTTC
few	-	TRBJ2-7	TRBV12-3/TRBV12-4	CASSFRGTQYF	TGTGCCAGCAGTTTCAGGGGTACGCAGTACTTC
few	-	TRBJ2-3	TRBV12-3/TRBV12-4	CASSPGLTQYF	TGTGCCAGCAGTCCAGGACTAACGCAGTATTTT
-	TRBD1	TRBJ2-7	TRBV2	CASGTGGFYEQYF	TGTGCCAGCGGGACAGGGGGTTTCTACGAGCAGTACTTC
-	-	TRBJ2-5	TRBV19	CASSIGAGRMETQYF	TGTGCCAGTAGTATAGGGGCAGGGCGTATGGAGACCCAGTACTTC
-	-	TRBJ2-1	TRBV5-1	CASSLVAGSNEQFF	TGCGCCAGCAGCTTGGTTGCGGGAAGCAATGAGCAGTTCTTC
-	-	TRBJ1-2	TRBV18	CASSPPSRGLDYGYTF	TGTGCCAGCTCACCACCCAGCAGGGGCTTAGACTATGGCTACACCTTC
once	TRBD1	TRBJ1-5	TRBV7-2	CASSLGQGNNQPQHF	TGTGCCAGCAGCTTAGGACAGGGGAACAATCAGCCCCAGCATTTT
-	TRBD2	TRBJ2-1	TRBV9	CASSVVAGGNEQFF	TGTGCCAGCAGCGTAGTGGCGGGAGGCAATGAGCAGTTCTTC